This entry describes one TCR beta chain. This record comes from a study of technical replicates of blood from four donors. Only in-frame clones appear in the TCRdb table, and some are missing; sequencing was by immunoSEQ multiplex PCR. The sample yields tens of thousands of clones, 90% to 95% seen once. The sequencing input was T cells isolated from PBMCs. The TCR comes from a human donor in good health. Some clones in this sample may be carry-over from other donors' samples.

The CDR3 DNA follows: TGCGCCAGCAGCTTCTTAGCGGGGGGGCAGGAGACCCAGTACTTC. Its protein is CASSFLAGGQETQYF. V usage is TRBV5-1 and J usage is TRBJ2-5, with TRBD2 identical over 11 bases. J lost 5 bases, V lost 2 bases, and 5 bases had no gene match. The germline CDR1 and CDR2 sequences are SGHRS and YFSETQ. The CDR3 extends over 15 amino acids.